The clone carrying this T cell receptor beta chain was seen ten or more times. Its specificity is unknown. This sample was taken from a study of human T cells and chemical hapten exposure. At the level of the study: Subjects had 2% DPC placed on around 2 cm by around 2 cm of upper inner arm skin for sensitization. Patients additionally received therapeutic doses of diphenylcyclopropenone on the scalp once a week, and this continued throughout the approximately 25-week study.

It was the library that attached unique molecular identifiers to individual cDNA molecules. Each CDR3 protein is one row after TCRdb ran MiXCR on the RACE reads. The sample records about 380,000 distinct CDR3 sequences, approximately 5% being singletons. V was cut by 4 bases and J by 1 base, with 16 bases left in between. This CDR3 comprises 16 residues. CDR1 is SGHRS, CDR2 YFSETQ, per germline. Stated time point: pre-sensitization, week 0. Treatment reported: therapeutic diphenylcyclopropenone sensitization with weekly scalp DPC. The study's findings and limits: The donors suffered from alopecia, so their immune response may not match that of healthy people.

This sequence joins TRBV5-1 and TRBJ2-3; D is perhaps TRBD1 or TRBD2 (5 bases each). This clonotype originated in a woman aged 45 to 65 with alopecia areata. Some clones in this sample may be carry-over from other donors' samples. The sample in question was whole blood, obtained in connection with sensitization to the hapten diphenylcyclopropenone (DPC). CDR3 sequence (DNA): TGCGCCAGCAGCCAGGGAGTGGCGGGCCGCACAGATACGCAGTATTTT. Translation gives CASSQGVAGRTDTQYF.